These 20 T cell receptor beta chains share one sample of origin, sequenced in a study of blood T cell repertoires in COVID-19 (dated by TCRdb to 2020 to 2022). The method behind the library was the immunoSEQ multiplex PCR assay. This is the immuneACCESS table as TCRdb keeps it, with only in-frame sequences that have V and J called. A part of the clones is gone; compared with another copy, unresolved V genes explain less than half, and the rest is unexplained. The sample records more than 45,000 clones, around 83% of which are singletons. The leading ten clones occupy 16% of the sample. The sequenced material came from peripheral blood. These TCRs come from a human donor in a cohort sampled during active COVID-19.

The rearrangement links TRBV24-1 to TRBJ1-2, with D possibly being TRBD1 (5 bases). CDR1 and CDR2 from the germline V gene are KGHDR and SFDVKD. CDR3 size: 11 residues. With 3 bases removed from V and 14 bases from J, the gap between germline ends came to 12 bases. Here the CDR3 reads CATSDAWTTTF. The CDR3 region has the DNA TGTGCCACCAGTGATGCCTGGACAACTACCTTC.

V usage is TRBV7-9 and J usage is TRBJ2-1; 7 nucleotides align to TRBD2. The ends lost 5 bases at V and 5 bases at J; junction bases unmatched: 9. Germline V lookup: CDR1 SEHNR, CDR2 FQNEAQ (reference sequence). The CDR3 loop spans 15 amino acids. CDR3 sequence reads: CASSTSGKEHNEQFF. Written as DNA, the CDR3 is TGTGCCAGCAGCACGAGCGGGAAAGAACACAATGAGCAGTTCTTC.

This chain uses TRBV7-9 with TRBJ2-1; 7 nucleotides agree with TRBD2. The CDR3 loop spans 15 amino acids. The germline CDR1 and CDR2 sequences are SEHNR and FQNEAQ (reference sequence). Trimming took 3 bases from V and 1 from J; bases not matched to a gene: 3. Here the CDR3 reads CASSLRGSSYNEQFF. The CDR3 DNA follows: TGTGCCAGCAGCTTGCGCGGGAGTTCCTACAATGAGCAGTTCTTC.

This clone was observed a handful of times. This chain links TRBV18 with TRBJ1-1; tentatively, D is TRBD1 (5 bases). This CDR3 has 14 amino acids. Germline lookup yields CDR1 KGHSH and CDR2 LQKENI. V was shortened by 0 bases and J by 5 bases, with 10 bases between the two germline ends. The CDR3, as DNA: TGTGCCAGCTCACCACCAAGGGGTGGGACTGAAGCTTTCTTT. Protein sequence: CASSPPRGGTEAFF.

V usage is TRBV19 and J usage is TRBJ2-5, with 8 positions matching TRBD2. Looked up from germline, CDR1 is LNHDA and CDR2 is SQIVND (reference sequence). The V segment lost 2 bases and the J segment 2 bases; nucleotides outside the gene matches: 7. This CDR3 is 16 amino acids long. CDR3 residues: CASSIKASGQQETQYF. The CDR3 coding sequence is TGTGCCAGTAGTATAAAGGCTAGCGGGCAACAAGAGACCCAGTACTTC.

The CDR3 DNA reads TGCGCCAGCAGCATGGGACTAGCGACCAATGAGCAGTTCTTC. Protein product: CASSMGLATNEQFF. This rearrangement joins TRBV5-1 to TRBJ2-1; 10 bases line up with TRBD2. After removal of 4 bases from V and 6 bases from J, the junction contained 4 bases not matched to a gene. Germline V gene sequence: CDR1 SGHRS, CDR2 YFSETQ. The CDR3 contains 14 residues.

The chain joins TRBV18 to TRBJ1-2; no reliable D call. Per germline, CDR1 KGHSH and CDR2 LQKENI. This CDR3 has 15 residues. V was trimmed by 2 bases and J by 4 bases, leaving 14 bases between them. The CDR3 here is CASSPGFEGRYGYTF. The CDR3 DNA reads TGTGCCAGCTCACCAGGTTTCGAGGGCCGCTATGGCTACACCTTC.

The table lists this clone with a few counts. The chain joins TRBV6-6 to TRBJ1-2; perhaps TRBD1 as D (5 bases). Per the germline V gene, CDR1 is MNHNY and CDR2 is SVGAGI (reference sequence). CDR3 length equals 12 residues. V was cut by 8 bases and J by 4 bases, with 11 bases left in between. CDR3 sequence: CASHDRSYGYTF. The CDR3 DNA reads TGTGCCAGCCATGACAGATCCTATGGCTACACCTTC.

In its sample, this clone was seen once. This chain uses TRBV3-1 (or the pseudogene TRBV3-2) with TRBJ1-1; no clear D. V was cut by 1 base and J by 3 bases, with 9 bases left in between. CDR3 length equals 14 residues. Looked up from germline, CDR1 is LGHDT and CDR2 is YNNKEL (reference sequence). CDR3 sequence: CASSQVGGDTEAFF. CDR3 DNA: TGTGCCAGCAGCCAAGTCGGCGGAGACACTGAAGCTTTCTTT.

The chain carries TRBV30 and TRBJ2-7; D possibly corresponds to TRBD1 (5 bases). The V gene's germline CDR1 is GTSNPN and CDR2 SVGIG (reference sequence). This CDR3 has 14 amino acids. V was shortened by 2 bases and J by 6 bases, with 17 bases between the two germline ends. CDR3 residues: CAWSIYRRRLEQYF. As DNA, the CDR3 is TGTGCCTGGAGTATCTACAGGAGACGGCTCGAGCAGTACTTC.

The J gene is TRBJ2-5, the V gene TRBV7-3, with D hard to call. CDR1 is SGHTA, CDR2 FQGTGA, per germline. This CDR3 is 13 amino acids long. V was trimmed by 1 base and J by 1 base, leaving 4 bases between them. CDR3 residues: CASSLNSQETQYF. The CDR3 coding sequence is TGTGCCAGCAGCTTAAACAGCCAAGAGACCCAGTACTTC.

The chain joins TRBV12-3 or TRBV12-4 to TRBJ2-5, with 7 bases aligning to TRBD1. This CDR3 contains 13 residues. J gave up 7 bases and V 4 bases, and 6 bases lay outside the gene matches. The CDR3 reads CASSSDRSRTQYF. The CDR3 coding sequence is TGTGCCAGCAGTTCGGACAGGTCAAGGACCCAGTACTTC.

The chain employs TRBV5-4 and TRBJ2-7, with 8 nucleotides matching TRBD1. With V trimmed by 2 bases and J by 1 base, 2 bases remained unmatched. CDR3 size: 14 residues. Germline CDR1 and CDR2: SGHNT and YYREEE (reference sequence). CDR3 residues: CASSFQGASYEQYF. In DNA, the CDR3 is TGTGCCAGCAGCTTCCAGGGGGCTTCCTACGAGCAGTACTTC. Looking up the rest from reference TRBV5-4 and TRBJ2-7 gives the full variable domain: ETGVTQSPTHLIKTRGQQVTLRCSSQSGHNTVSWYQQALGQGPQFIFQYYREEENGRGNFPPRFSGLQFPNYSSELNVNALELDDSALYLCASSFQGASYEQYFGPGTRLTVT.

The CDR3 region has the DNA TGCGCCAGCAGCTCCGGGACAGGCGTTGGAAACACCATATATTTT. It yields the protein CASSSGTGVGNTIYF. This chain connects TRBV5-1 to TRBJ1-3; 8 bases match TRBD1. Germline CDR1 and CDR2: SGHRS and YFSETQ. The CDR3 is 15 amino acids. Trimming at V came to 3 bases and at J to 3 bases, leaving 5 bases not matched to a gene. The complete variable domain, with remaining parts taken from reference TRBV5-1 and TRBJ1-3, reads KAGVTQTPRYLIKTRGQQVTLSCSPISGHRSVSWYQQTPGQGLQFLFEYFSETQRNKGNFPGRFSGRQFSNSRSEMNVSTLELGDSALYLCASSSGTGVGNTIYFGEGSWLTVV.

CDR3 residues: CASSQDSGGLTDTQYF. The DNA of the CDR3 is TGTGCCAGCAGCCAAGATAGCGGGGGCCTCACAGATACGCAGTATTTT. The V gene is TRBV4-2, the J gene TRBJ2-3; 9 bases are shared with TRBD2. This CDR3 has 16 residues. Germline CDR1 and CDR2: LGHNA and YNFKEQ. With 0 bases clipped from V and 2 bases from J, the junction kept 3 bases outside the gene matches.

The chain employs TRBV5-1 and TRBJ2-1; 16 nucleotides match TRBD2. Germline CDR1 and CDR2: SGHRS and YFSETQ. With 3 bases clipped from V and 1 base from J, the junction kept 13 bases outside the gene matches. There are 21 residues in the CDR3. The CDR3 loop is CASSSVPGLAGGLGSYNEQFF. The CDR3 coding sequence is TGCGCCAGCAGCTCTGTACCGGGACTAGCGGGAGGGCTTGGGTCCTACAATGAGCAGTTCTTC.

This clone was found once. V usage is TRBV6-1 and J usage is TRBJ1-4; D possibly corresponds to TRBD1 (5 bases). The CDR3 is made up of 16 amino acids. From germline, CDR1 is MNHNS and CDR2 SASEGT. Trimming shortened V by 3 bases and J by 8 bases, and 19 bases separated the two germline ends. The CDR3 loop reads CASSDDFGGVWEKLFF. The CDR3 bases are TGTGCCAGCAGTGATGATTTCGGAGGGGTTTGGGAAAAACTGTTTTTT.

V is TRBV19 and J is TRBJ2-5, with D uncertain. CDR3 length: 11 amino acids. Trimming took 7 bases from V and 4 from J, leaving 7 bases between them. Germline-derived CDR1 and CDR2 are LNHDA and SQIVND (reference sequence). CDR3 in DNA: TGTGCCAGTACCCGACTAGAGACCCAGTACTTC. Amino acids: CASTRLETQYF.

The chain recombines TRBV10-3 with TRBJ1-5, with D perhaps matching TRBD1 (6 bases). V lost 6 bases to trimming and J lost 5 bases, with 11 bases between them. The CDR3 consists of 13 residues. CDR1 is ENHRY, CDR2 SYGVKD, per germline. The CDR3 DNA follows: TGTGCCATCAGCTCACAGGGTTATCAGCCCCAGCATTTT. Translating gives CAISSQGYQPQHF.

This rearrangement joins TRBV15 to TRBJ1-2; D is unclear. Germline lookup yields CDR1 LNHNV and CDR2 YYDKDF (reference sequence). The CDR3 is 18 amino acids. Trimming shortened V by 0 bases and J by 2 bases, and 19 bases separated the two germline ends. The CDR3 region is CATSRDFWQADLNYGYTF. CDR3 nucleotides: TGTGCCACCAGCAGAGATTTTTGGCAGGCAGATCTAAACTATGGCTACACCTTC.